These 11 T cell receptor beta chains share one sample of origin, sequenced in a study of blood T cell repertoires in COVID-19. Profiling relied on immunoSEQ multiplex PCR, and the TCRdb table lists in-frame clones only, not all of them. The table lists approximately 250,000 clones, 86% of them singletons. Sequencing input: peripheral blood. Receptors were obtained from a woman aged 55-69 years who had recovered from COVID-19.

The rearrangement links TRBV10-1 to TRBJ1-2, with TRBD1 matching 8 bases. With V trimmed by 11 bases and J by 8 bases, 13 bases remained unmatched. This CDR3 region has 13 residues. Germline V gives CDR1 WNHNN, CDR2 SYGVQD (reference sequence). The DNA for the CDR3 is TGCGCCGGAGAACAGGGGGAACAGAGGGGCTACACCTTC. Its protein product is CAGEQGEQRGYTF.

This clone was seen once. This chain uses TRBV2 with TRBJ2-1, with a weak D call TRBD2 (7 bases). This CDR3 is 15 amino acids long. Germline CDR1 SNHLY, CDR2 FYNNEI. The ends were cut back, 4 bases at V and 8 bases at J, with 18 bases in the middle. The DNA for the CDR3 is TGTGCCAGCAGTGTGGGGGGGGCTTCGATGTATGAGCAGTTCTTC. Its translation: CASSVGGASMYEQFF.

The chain is built from TRBV7-2 and TRBJ2-3, with D possibly being TRBD1 (6 bases). V was shortened by 0 bases and J by 4 bases, with 11 bases between the two germline ends. Germline-derived CDR1 and CDR2 are SGHTA and FQGNSA. This CDR3 has 15 amino acids. The CDR3 sequence: CASSLAGTLADTQYF. The CDR3 bases are TGTGCCAGCAGCTTAGCCGGGACACTGGCAGATACGCAGTATTTT.

V is TRBV11-1 and J is TRBJ1-2; TRBD1 matches at 10 bases. Trimming removed 5 bases from V and 14 bases from J; junction bases left unmatched: 8. Germline CDR1 SGHAT, CDR2 FQDESV (reference sequence). The CDR3 totals 12 residues. This CDR3 is CASSLVPGQGTF. The DNA of the CDR3 is TGTGCCAGCAGCCTGGTCCCGGGACAGGGGACCTTC.

The genes are TRBV5-1 and TRBJ2-1; TRBD2 matches 12 bases. Trimming cost V 4 bases and J 0 bases; bases outside gene matches: 8. The CDR3 has 18 residues. Germline loops: CDR1 SGHRS, CDR2 YFSETQ. CDR3 in amino acids: CASSTPSGGAISYNEQFF. CDR3 DNA: TGCGCCAGCAGCACGCCTAGCGGGGGGGCGATCTCCTACAATGAGCAGTTCTTC.

The genes are TRBV6-2 or TRBV6-3 and TRBJ1-6; D perhaps matches TRBD1 (5 bases). The CDR3 runs 15 residues. V lost 5 bases, J lost 7 bases, and 15 bases lay in between. CDR1 is MNHEY and CDR2 is SVGEGT in the germline V gene. The CDR3 bases are TGTGCCAGCAGTCTCCTGTCGGGGGACAATTCACCCCTCCACTTT. It specifies CASSLLSGDNSPLHF.

The V call is TRBV27, the J call TRBJ2-1, with 8 bases matching TRBD1. The CDR3 is 15 residues long. The germline CDR1 and CDR2 sequences are MNHEY and SMNVEV (reference sequence). V shed 5 bases, J shed 4 bases, and the junction held 7 bases outside the gene matches. The CDR3 DNA sequence: TGTGCCAGCAGTCGGGACAGGACCAGATACAATGAGCAGTTCTTC. Its protein product is CASSRDRTRYNEQFF.

Written as DNA, the CDR3 is TGTGCCAGCAGCCAAATAGCGGGGGGGCGTGAGCAGTTCTTC. Translated: CASSQIAGGREQFF. The chain joins TRBV3-1 (or the pseudogene TRBV3-2) to TRBJ2-1, with 11 bases matching TRBD2. Trimming took 2 bases from V and 9 from J; bases not matched to a gene: 3. Germline loops: CDR1 LGHDT, CDR2 YNNKEL (reference sequence). The CDR3 is 14 residues long.

There are a few counts of this clone. The chain links TRBV19 to TRBJ1-1, with TRBD1 identical over 11 bases. CDR1 and CDR2 (germline): LNHDA, SQIVND (reference sequence). Trimming removed 4 bases from V and 4 bases from J; junction bases left unmatched: 11. This CDR3 spans 17 amino acids. The CDR3 is CASSTTGTGGIGTEAFF. CDR3 nucleotide sequence: TGTGCCAGTAGTACTACCGGGACAGGGGGTATTGGCACTGAAGCTTTCTTT.

The V call is TRBV19, the J call TRBJ2-7, with D possibly being TRBD1 (6 bases). V lost 10 bases, J lost 0 bases, and 16 bases lay in between. Per germline, CDR1 LNHDA and CDR2 SQIVND (reference sequence). The length of the CDR3 is 14 residues. DNA for the CDR3: TGTGCCACCCGTGGGGGACAAAACTCCTACGAGCAGTACTTC. Its translation is CATRGGQNSYEQYF.

The chain has TRBV7-8 and TRBJ2-7; no clear D gene. The CDR3 totals 12 residues. V was pared by 6 bases and J by 3 bases, with 9 bases between. Germline CDR1 and CDR2: SGHVS and FQNEAQ. The CDR3 loop reads CASSQPLYEQYF. DNA for the CDR3: TGTGCCAGCAGTCAACCACTCTACGAGCAGTACTTC. Drawing the rest from reference TRBV7-8 and TRBJ2-7, the complete variable domain is GAGVSQSPRYKVAKRGQDVALRCDPISGHVSLFWYQQALGQGPEFLTYFQNEAQLDKSGLPSDRFFAERPEGSVSTLKIQRTQQEDSAVYLCASSQPLYEQYFGPGTRLTVT.